This T cell receptor beta chain was recovered during a study of T-cell reconstitution after alpha-beta-depleted transplantation in children. Study outcomes and limitations: Alpha-beta T cells about two months after transplant reportedly derived from several hundred expanded graft clones. Day-60 TCRbeta diversity that was high in some patients was derived from surviving recipient T cells and thymic progenitors. T-cell counts and diversity were attributed mostly to newly produced T cells one year after transplant.

It was with unique molecular identifiers that the TCRbeta library was prepared. MiXCR, applied by TCRdb to the PCR reads, yields one record per CDR3 protein. Here the sample spans fewer than 150,000 distinct CDR3 sequences, more than 9.5% being singletons. Concerning this clonotype itself: The antigen is not known.

This CDR3 comprises 17 residues. Germline CDR1 reads MGHDK; CDR2 reads SYGVNS. V lost 1 base to trimming and J lost 3 bases; unmatched junction nucleotides: 9. The J gene is TRBJ2-5, the V gene TRBV25-1; TRBD2 matches 9 bases. The material sequenced was PBMCs, mostly from graft donor cells, taken 180 days after TCRalphabeta/CD19-depleted stem cell transplant. The sequence came from a girl under three years old who had a stem cell transplant for combined immunodeficiency, so the T cells may come from the graft donor. CDR3 bases: TGTGCCAGCAGTGAATGGAGCGGGAGGTCCGGGGAAGAGACCCAGTACTTC. Amino acids: CASSEWSGRSGEETQYF.